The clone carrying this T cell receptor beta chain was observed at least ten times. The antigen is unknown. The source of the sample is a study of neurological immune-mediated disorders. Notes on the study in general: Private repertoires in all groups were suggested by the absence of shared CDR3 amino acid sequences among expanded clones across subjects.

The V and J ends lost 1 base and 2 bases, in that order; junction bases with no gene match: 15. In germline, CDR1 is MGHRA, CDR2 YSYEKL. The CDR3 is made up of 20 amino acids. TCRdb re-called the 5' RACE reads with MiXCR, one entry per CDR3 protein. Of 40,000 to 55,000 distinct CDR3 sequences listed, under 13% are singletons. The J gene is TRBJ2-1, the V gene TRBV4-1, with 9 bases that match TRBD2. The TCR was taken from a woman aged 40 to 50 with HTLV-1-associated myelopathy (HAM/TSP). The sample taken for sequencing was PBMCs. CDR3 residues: CASSQGLPRGKRGAYNEQFF. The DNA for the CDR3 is TGCGCCAGCAGCCAAGGTTTGCCCCGGGGTAAGCGGGGGGCCTACAATGAGCAGTTCTTC.